These 6 T cell receptor beta chains share one sample of origin, sequenced in a study of blood T cell repertoires in COVID-19. Sequenced by immunoSEQ multiplex PCR; TCRdb stores in-frame clones only, minus some. Of 65,000 or so clones in the sample, roughly nine tenths were seen once. Sequencing input: peripheral blood. These TCRs come from a man in his 60s with acute or convalescent COVID-19.

V gene TRBV10-1 combines with J gene TRBJ1-5; weak D call: TRBD1 (5 bases). Per the germline V gene, CDR1 is WNHNN and CDR2 is SYGVQD (reference sequence). The V gene lost 2 bases and the J gene lost 6 bases, with 11 bases spanning the gap. The CDR3 consists of 14 residues. CDR3: CASSEHGGPQPQHF. The CDR3, as DNA: TGCGCCAGCAGTGAGCACGGGGGACCTCAGCCCCAGCATTTT.

This rearrangement joins TRBV6-5 to TRBJ1-4, with TRBD1 matching 11 bases. Germline trimming cut 4 bases from V and 3 bases from J; bases unmatched to any gene: 1. Germline V lookup: CDR1 MNHEY, CDR2 SVGAGI. This CDR3 contains 15 residues. The CDR3 here is CASSLDRGPNEKLFF. DNA of the CDR3: TGTGCCAGCAGTTTGGACAGGGGGCCTAATGAAAAACTGTTTTTT.

The V call is TRBV3-1 (or the pseudogene TRBV3-2), the J call TRBJ1-2; D gene unclear. In germline, CDR1 is LGHDT, CDR2 YNNKEL (reference sequence). CDR3 size: 13 residues. Trimming removed 0 bases from V and 8 bases from J, with 10 bases in between. The CDR3 nucleotides read TGTGCCAGCAGCCAAGAGGACCCGGGGGGCTACACCTTC. Translated: CASSQEDPGGYTF.

The V gene is TRBV4-1, the J gene TRBJ2-1; possibly TRBD1 for D (7 bases). V was pared by 1 base and J by 3 bases, with 13 bases between. Per the germline V gene, CDR1 is MGHRA and CDR2 is YSYEKL. This CDR3 is built from 16 residues. The DNA of the CDR3 is TGCGCCAGCAGCCAAGGGAGGGGGCCGTTCTACAATGAGCAGTTCTTC. Amino acids: CASSQGRGPFYNEQFF.

The genes are TRBV27 and TRBJ2-7, with D perhaps TRBD2 (5 bases). The CDR3 has 15 amino acids. The V gene's germline CDR1 is MNHEY and CDR2 SMNVEV (reference sequence). V gave up 4 bases and J gave up 0 bases, with 13 bases separating them. CDR3 residues: CASSSDYGVSYEQYF. For the CDR3, the DNA is TGTGCCAGCAGTTCCGACTATGGGGTCTCCTACGAGCAGTACTTC.

In nucleotides, the CDR3 is TGTGCCAGCAAGCCGGGGTCCAATCAGCCCCAGCATTTT. It codes for CASKPGSNQPQHF. V usage is TRBV6-5 and J usage is TRBJ1-5; D is unresolved. The CDR3 contains 13 residues. The germline V gene has CDR1 MNHEY and CDR2 SVGAGI. V lost 7 bases and J lost 3, with 10 bases in between.